This TCR beta chain came from a study of CD8+ T cells in alopecia areata. At the level of the study: Each day, treated patients took oral tofacitinib twice, at 5 to 10 mg per dose.

TCR sequencing used cDNA made by reverse transcription of extracted RNA. TCRdb keeps only in-frame clones here, not all; method: immunoSEQ multiplex PCR. The sample gives about 150,000 clones, approximately 53% of which show up once; around 19% is in the top ten. The source is a human donor with alopecia areata. Sequences were derived from CD8+ T cells sorted from blood, sampled at week 0.

Here the CDR3 DNA reads TGTGCCAGCAGTGAAGGGCCAAGGGCGGGTGAAGCTTTCTTT. Its translation is CASSEGPRAGEAFF. The chain uses TRBV2 and TRBJ1-1; D unclear. This CDR3 contains 14 residues. Deletions cut 1 base from V and 7 bases from J, with 13 bases between. The germline CDR1 and CDR2 sequences are SNHLY and FYNNEI.